The 32 T cell receptor beta chains in this list originate from one sample, sequenced in a study of OX40 agonist ivuxolimab in advanced cancers. TCRdb keeps only in-frame clones here, not all; method: immunoSEQ multiplex PCR. The data contain 90,000 to 120,000 clones, around 93% of them seen just once; the ten biggest clones take up about 1.2%. This sample comprised CD4+ or CD8+ T cells sorted from blood, obtained in a trial of the OX40 agonist ivuxolimab. These receptors all come from an adult with an advanced solid tumor such as melanoma, head and neck, liver or kidney cancer.

The chain is built from TRBV27 and TRBJ2-7; TRBD2 agrees at 11 bases. V shed 8 bases and J 4 bases; nucleotides not matched to a gene: 10. CDR1 and CDR2 from the germline V gene are MNHEY and SMNVEV (reference sequence). The CDR3 runs 15 residues. CDR3 sequence (DNA): TGTGCCAGCCGACCCTCGGGACTAGCGGTTTACGAGCAGTACTTC. Translation: CASRPSGLAVYEQYF.

This clone was picked up one time. The genes are TRBV6-1 and TRBJ1-2; D gene unclear. Germline V gives CDR1 MNHNS, CDR2 SASEGT. V gave up 2 bases and J gave up 4 bases, with 11 bases separating them. The CDR3 extends over 14 amino acids. The CDR3 DNA reads TGTGCCAGCAGTGAATACACCACGGGCTATGGCTACACCTTC. Its protein product is CASSEYTTGYGYTF.

The chain joins TRBV19 to TRBJ1-4; no reliable D call. CDR1 is LNHDA and CDR2 is SQIVND in the germline V gene (reference sequence). V lost 5 bases, J lost 8 bases, and 15 bases lay in between. There are 14 residues in the CDR3. The CDR3 region is CASSPRGHGEKLFF. In DNA, the CDR3 is TGTGCCAGTAGTCCTCGGGGTCACGGGGAAAAACTGTTTTTT.

The J gene is TRBJ2-7, the V gene TRBV28; no clear D gene. CDR3 length: 13 amino acids. Between the trimmed V and J ends, which lost 8 bases and 2 bases, there was a span of 13 bases. Germline values: CDR1 MDHEN, CDR2 SYDVKM. CDR3 sequence reads: CASFTDGAYEQYF. DNA of the CDR3: TGTGCCAGCTTTACGGACGGAGCCTACGAGCAGTACTTC.

This clone has a handful of counts. This chain joins TRBV4-2 and TRBJ2-7; 8 bases line up with TRBD1. The V segment lost 1 base and the J segment 1 base; nucleotides outside the gene matches: 6. This CDR3 contains 16 residues. Germline CDR1 and CDR2: LGHNA and YNFKEQ. For the CDR3, the DNA is TGTGCCAGCAGCCAAGTTCAAGGACAGGGATCCTACGAGCAGTACTTC. Protein sequence: CASSQVQGQGSYEQYF.

V usage is TRBV6-1 and J usage is TRBJ1-2, with a weak D call TRBD1 (5 bases). Germline V gives CDR1 MNHNS, CDR2 SASEGT. The length of the CDR3 is 13 residues. The V end lost 6 bases, the J end lost 0 bases, and 8 bases lay between the germline ends. CDR3 nucleotide sequence: TGTGCCAGCAGAGGGGTCGCTAACTATGGCTACACCTTC. Translation gives CASRGVANYGYTF.

The chain links TRBV27 to TRBJ1-4, with 7 bases that match TRBD1. Germline V gene lookup returns CDR1 MNHEY and CDR2 SMNVEV (reference sequence). V was clipped by 5 bases and J by 0 bases; unmatched bases: 3. The CDR3 extends over 15 amino acids. CDR3 in amino acids: CASSRQGSTNEKLFF. CDR3 nucleotide sequence: TGTGCCAGCAGTAGACAGGGTTCAACTAATGAAAAACTGTTTTTT.

V and J are TRBV29-1 and TRBJ2-1, with unresolved D. The V end was cut by 0 bases, the J end by 6 bases, with 9 bases between. Germline values: CDR1 SQVTM, CDR2 ANQGSEA. The length of the CDR3 is 13 residues. The CDR3 sequence is CSVEESAGNEQFF. DNA for the CDR3: TGCAGCGTTGAAGAGTCCGCTGGCAATGAGCAGTTCTTC.

Points on this clone: Within the sample, other DNA sequences also encode this same CDR3. The V call is TRBV11-2, the J call TRBJ1-1; 7 bases are a match to TRBD1. From germline, CDR1 is SGHAT and CDR2 FQNNGV. The ends lost 3 bases at V and 1 base at J; junction bases unmatched: 2. This CDR3 is built from 14 residues. CDR3 coding DNA: TGTGCCAGCAGCTTGCAGGGGGGGAACACTGAAGCTTTCTTT. Translation gives CASSLQGGNTEAFF.

This clone was recorded only once. This rearrangement joins TRBV5-4 to TRBJ2-3, with 8 bases lining up with TRBD2. Trimming at V came to 0 bases and at J to 5 bases, leaving 5 bases not matched to a gene. CDR1 and CDR2 from the germline V gene are SGHNT and YYREEE (reference sequence). The CDR3 is 15 residues long. The CDR3: CASSLAGAGEDTQYF. Written as DNA, the CDR3 is TGTGCCAGCAGCTTGGCCGGAGCGGGAGAAGATACGCAGTATTTT. The whole variable domain, remainder taken from reference TRBV5-4 and TRBJ2-3, is ETGVTQSPTHLIKTRGQQVTLRCSSQSGHNTVSWYQQALGQGPQFIFQYYREEENGRGNFPPRFSGLQFPNYSSELNVNALELDDSALYLCASSLAGAGEDTQYFGPGTRLTVL.

The V gene is TRBV28, the J gene TRBJ2-7, with 11 bases matching TRBD1. The germline CDR1 and CDR2 sequences are MDHEN and SYDVKM. The CDR3 contains 16 residues. J lost 2 bases, V lost 5 bases, and 8 bases had no gene match. The CDR3 DNA is TGTGCCAGCAGTCCGCCAGGGACAGGGGGGACCTACGAGCAGTACTTC. Translating it yields CASSPPGTGGTYEQYF.

This chain uses TRBV25-1 with TRBJ1-6; 7 bases align to TRBD1. J gave up 6 bases and V 4 bases, and 6 bases lay outside the gene matches. This CDR3 contains 15 residues. Germline values: CDR1 MGHDK, CDR2 SYGVNS. This chain's CDR3 is CASSGVDRVNSPLHF. DNA for the CDR3: TGTGCCAGCAGTGGGGTCGACAGGGTTAATTCACCCCTCCACTTT.

The gene calls are TRBV11-3 and TRBJ1-3; D is unclear. Per germline, CDR1 SGHNT and CDR2 YENEEA. Trimming took off 0 bases at V and 4 bases at J, with 1 base between the two ends. The length of the CDR3 is 12 residues. CDR3 sequence reads: CASSLDGNTIYF. DNA of the CDR3: TGTGCCAGCAGCTTAGACGGAAACACCATATATTTT.

The rearrangement links TRBV19 to TRBJ2-3; 7 nucleotides align to TRBD2. Germline CDR1 is LNHDA and CDR2 is SQIVND (reference sequence). The junction had 10 bases not matched to a gene; V was cut back by 6 bases and J by 4 bases. There are 15 residues in the CDR3. The CDR3 loop reads CASRAGVVMADTQYF. CDR3 nucleotide sequence: TGTGCCAGTAGGGCGGGGGTAGTTATGGCAGATACGCAGTATTTT.

The chain combines TRBV5-8 with TRBJ1-2; 7 nucleotides align to TRBD1. Trimming removed 4 bases from V and 4 bases from J; junction bases left unmatched: 10. The CDR3 is made up of 15 amino acids. Germline values: CDR1 SGHTS, CDR2 YDEGEE. This CDR3 is CASSTREGASYGYTF. The DNA of the CDR3 is TGTGCCAGCAGCACCAGGGAGGGGGCATCCTATGGCTACACCTTC.

This chain links TRBV30 with TRBJ1-5; 8 nucleotides agree with TRBD1. V gave up 4 bases and J gave up 2 bases; unmatched junction bases: 7. Germline V gives CDR1 GTSNPN, CDR2 SVGIG (reference sequence). The CDR3 sequence is 15 residues long. The CDR3 DNA follows: TGTGCCTGGAAAGGACAGGGCCTAGGCAATCAGCCCCAGCATTTT. Its protein is CAWKGQGLGNQPQHF.

The chain joins TRBV6-5 to TRBJ1-2; the D gene is possibly TRBD1 (5 bases). Germline V lookup: CDR1 MNHEY, CDR2 SVGAGI. Trimming left V 2 bases short and J 8 bases short, with 12 bases between. There are 13 residues in the CDR3. The chain's CDR3 is CASSYAAGNGYTF. The CDR3 DNA sequence: TGTGCCAGCAGTTACGCGGCAGGGAACGGCTACACCTTC.

The CDR3, as DNA: TGTGCCAGTAGTCCCCGGCCGTTCGGCGACACCGGGGAGCTGTTTTTT. Encoded protein: CASSPRPFGDTGELFF. The chain recombines TRBV19 with TRBJ2-2; no reliable D call. Germline V gives CDR1 LNHDA, CDR2 SQIVND (reference sequence). The CDR3 is made up of 16 amino acids. V was pared by 5 bases and J by 3 bases, with 16 bases between.

The chain employs TRBV28 and TRBJ1-4; a possible D gene is TRBD1 (6 bases). The CDR3 loop spans 16 amino acids. Trimming shortened V by 7 bases and J by 5 bases, and 20 bases separated the two germline ends. The V gene's germline CDR1 is MDHEN and CDR2 SYDVKM. CDR3 DNA: TGTGCCAGCACTACCCTCGGCGGACAGTTGAATGAAAAACTGTTTTTT. This gives the protein CASTTLGGQLNEKLFF.

The chain employs TRBV30 and TRBJ1-6; D remains ambiguous. The CDR3 runs to 14 residues. CDR1 and CDR2 (germline): GTSNPN, SVGIG (reference sequence). Trimming took off 0 bases at V and 14 bases at J, with 17 bases between the two ends. As DNA, the CDR3 is TGTGCCTGGAGTGTTTCGGGTGCTGATCATGCCCTCCACTTT. Protein: CAWSVSGADHALHF.

V and J are TRBV6-1 and TRBJ2-7; 9 bases agree with TRBD1. Losses at the gene ends were 4 bases for V and 5 bases for J; bases not matched to a gene: 6. Germline CDR1 reads MNHNS; CDR2 reads SASEGT. The CDR3 has 14 residues. The CDR3 coding sequence is TGTGCCAGCAGTGCGGGACAGGGCGGACACGAGCAGTACTTC. It yields the protein CASSAGQGGHEQYF.

In its sample, this clone was seen a few times. The rearrangement links TRBV6-5 to TRBJ2-7; the D gene is possibly TRBD1 (5 bases). The CDR3 has 14 amino acids. Trimming pared 5 bases from V and 0 bases from J, leaving 11 bases between. Germline CDR1 reads MNHEY; CDR2 reads SVGAGI. CDR3: CASSPRRASYEQYF. CDR3 bases: TGTGCCAGCAGTCCCCGCAGGGCCTCCTACGAGCAGTACTTC.

The chain is built from TRBV6-5 and TRBJ1-1; D not resolved. The CDR3 loop spans 15 amino acids. Germline V gives CDR1 MNHEY, CDR2 SVGAGI. Trimming took off 6 bases at V and 1 base at J, with 15 bases between the two ends. This chain's CDR3 is CASSLIRRPNTEAFF. The CDR3 DNA sequence: TGTGCCAGCAGCCTGATCCGGAGACCGAACACTGAAGCTTTCTTT.

This clone has a single count. The CDR3 nucleotides are TGTGCCAGCAGCTTAGGCATCCTCAGGGGCCCCTACAATGAGCAGTTCTTC. This sequence encodes CASSLGILRGPYNEQFF. The chain recombines TRBV11-3 with TRBJ2-1; the D gene is possibly TRBD1 (6 bases). The V gene lost 1 base and the J gene lost 2 bases, with 15 bases spanning the gap. The CDR3 covers 17 residues. From germline, CDR1 is SGHNT and CDR2 YENEEA.

This clone was seen just once. The chain has TRBV18 and TRBJ1-1; 11 nucleotides agree with TRBD1. Germline trimming cut 3 bases from V and 0 bases from J; bases unmatched to any gene: 3. Germline CDR1 KGHSH, CDR2 LQKENI. This CDR3 contains 16 residues. The CDR3 is CASSPGQGVMNTEAFF. DNA for the CDR3: TGTGCCAGCTCACCGGGACAGGGGGTGATGAACACTGAAGCTTTCTTT.

V is TRBV6-5 and J is TRBJ2-1; 7 bases are shared with TRBD1. The germline CDR1 and CDR2 sequences are MNHEY and SVGAGI. V gave up 5 bases and J gave up 10 bases; unmatched junction bases: 8. The CDR3 is 13 amino acids. CDR3 sequence: CASSKTGLNEQFF. The CDR3 nucleotides are TGTGCCAGCAGTAAGACAGGGCTGAACGAGCAGTTCTTC.

This chain connects TRBV19 to TRBJ1-1; D is possibly TRBD1 (5 bases). Germline CDR1 reads LNHDA; CDR2 reads SQIVND (reference sequence). This CDR3 region has 14 residues. Trimming pared 1 base from V and 5 bases from J, leaving 11 bases between. The CDR3 region has the DNA TGTGCCAGTAGTATAGCAGGGCGATTGACTGAAGCTTTCTTT. This encodes CASSIAGRLTEAFF.

This clone has just one count. The genes are TRBV27 and TRBJ2-1; a possible D gene is TRBD2 (5 bases). With 0 bases removed from V and 4 bases from J, the gap between germline ends came to 19 bases. The CDR3 covers 18 residues. CDR1 MNHEY and CDR2 SMNVEV come from the germline V gene (reference sequence). The CDR3 DNA reads as TGTGCCAGCAGTTTATCGAAAGTCGCTAGCCCTAATTACAATGAGCAGTTCTTC. It encodes CASSLSKVASPNYNEQFF.

This rearrangement joins TRBV2 to TRBJ2-7; TRBD1 matches at 8 bases. The CDR3 totals 14 residues. V lost 10 bases to trimming and J lost 2 bases; unmatched junction nucleotides: 10. Germline assignment: CDR1 SNHLY and CDR2 FYNNEI. In DNA, the CDR3 is TGTGCCACCTCTGGGGACAGGATTCCCTACGAGCAGTACTTC. Protein: CATSGDRIPYEQYF.

Only one count was recorded for this clone. The V and J genes are TRBV7-2 and TRBJ1-4, with 8 bases identical to TRBD1. Germline assignment: CDR1 SGHTA and CDR2 FQGNSA. Trimming cost V 5 bases and J 6 bases; bases outside gene matches: 8. This CDR3 has 15 amino acids. The CDR3 here is CASSTQGAGHEKLFF. Here the CDR3 DNA reads TGTGCCAGCAGCACCCAGGGGGCTGGGCATGAAAAACTGTTTTTT.

The chain has TRBV28 and TRBJ2-7; perhaps D is TRBD1 or TRBD2 (5 bases each). This CDR3 spans 15 amino acids. Germline-derived CDR1 and CDR2 are MDHEN and SYDVKM. The V and J ends lost 2 bases and 6 bases respectively, with 17 bases between them. The CDR3 bases are TGTGCCAGCAGTTTAAACGGCCCCGGGGCACTCGAGCAGTACTTC. Translation gives CASSLNGPGALEQYF.

This chain links TRBV19 with TRBJ2-3; D is possibly TRBD1 or TRBD2 (5 bases each). V lost 3 bases and J 8 bases, leaving 18 bases between the germline ends. Germline V CDR1 and CDR2: LNHDA, SQIVND (reference sequence). CDR3 size: 15 residues. CDR3 residues: CASSISGTGGVTQYF. DNA of the CDR3: TGTGCCAGTAGTATTAGTGGAACAGGAGGAGTTACGCAGTATTTT.